Below, 9 T cell receptor beta chains from the same sample are listed, as sequenced in a study of cytomegalovirus exposure and HLA in healthy donors. The PCR employed 60 Vbeta primers together with 13 Jbeta primers. TCRdb keeps only in-frame clones here, not all; method: immunoSEQ multiplex PCR. Here the sample spans roughly 80,000 clones, 77% being singletons. The sequenced sample consisted of PBMCs. These TCRs come from a man aged 50 or older in good health and CMV-seropositive.

The chain recombines TRBV19 with TRBJ1-1; 9 positions agree with TRBD1. Germline-derived CDR1 and CDR2 are LNHDA and SQIVND (reference sequence). After removal of 7 bases from V and 0 bases from J, the junction contained 6 bases not matched to a gene. CDR3 length equals 15 residues. CDR3 sequence: CASNIGTGMNTEAFF. For the CDR3, the DNA is TGTGCCAGTAACATAGGGACAGGGATGAACACTGAAGCTTTCTTT.

Only one count was recorded for this clone. The chain recombines TRBV18 with TRBJ2-7, with 7 bases matching TRBD1. CDR1 KGHSH and CDR2 LQKENI come from the germline V gene. V shed 3 bases and J 5 bases; nucleotides not matched to a gene: 7. The CDR3 runs to 14 residues. CDR3 in amino acids: CASSPLRTGDEQYF. CDR3 nucleotide sequence: TGTGCCAGCTCACCCCTTCGGACAGGCGACGAGCAGTACTTC.

V usage is TRBV19 and J usage is TRBJ2-5; weak D call: TRBD2 (6 bases). V lost 2 bases and J lost 1, with 17 bases in between. This CDR3 comprises 17 residues. The V gene's germline CDR1 is LNHDA and CDR2 SQIVND (reference sequence). CDR3 sequence reads: CASSIWAGGATQETQYF. In DNA, the CDR3 is TGTGCCAGTAGTATATGGGCGGGCGGGGCGACCCAAGAGACCCAGTACTTC.

This chain uses TRBV7-3 with TRBJ2-7, with D maybe TRBD1 (6 bases). This CDR3 spans 14 amino acids. Germline V gene lookup returns CDR1 SGHTA and CDR2 FQGTGA. The V gene lost 1 base and the J gene lost 7 bases, with 14 bases spanning the gap. CDR3 bases: TGTGCCAGCAGCTTAAAGCTCAGGGGAGATGAGCAGTACTTC. Translated, it gives CASSLKLRGDEQYF.

The chain employs TRBV2 and TRBJ2-7; TRBD2 is a possible D gene (5 bases). Germline V CDR1 and CDR2: SNHLY, FYNNEI. CDR3 length: 13 amino acids. V was shortened by 7 bases and J by 2 bases, with 12 bases between the two germline ends. The CDR3 region is CASKVGAAYEQYF. The CDR3 DNA reads TGTGCCAGCAAGGTGGGAGCAGCCTACGAGCAGTACTTC.

The V gene is TRBV4-3, the J gene TRBJ2-5; no clear D. The V and J ends lost 1 base and 3 bases respectively, with 12 bases between them. CDR3 length: 15 amino acids. From germline, CDR1 is LGHNA and CDR2 YSLEER. The CDR3 is CASSQVGRSKETQYF. The CDR3 bases are TGCGCCAGCAGCCAAGTCGGCAGGTCCAAAGAGACCCAGTACTTC.

V gene TRBV11-3 combines with J gene TRBJ2-7; tentative D call: TRBD2 (6 bases). This CDR3 region has 16 residues. In germline, CDR1 is SGHNT, CDR2 YENEEA. V was shortened by 0 bases and J by 1 base, with 13 bases between the two germline ends. CDR3 protein: CASSLERELLSYEQYF. For the CDR3, the DNA is TGTGCCAGCAGCTTAGAGCGGGAACTACTTTCCTACGAGCAGTACTTC.

The chain employs TRBV7-9 and TRBJ2-5, with a tentative D call TRBD2 (5 bases). CDR3 length: 12 residues. The V gene's germline CDR1 is SEHNR and CDR2 FQNEAQ (reference sequence). Trimming removed 8 bases at V and 2 bases at J, with 9 bases between. Here the CDR3 reads CASGRVQETQYF. The CDR3 DNA reads TGTGCCAGCGGGCGGGTTCAAGAGACCCAGTACTTC.

This clone was picked up one time. The chain uses TRBV11-3 and TRBJ2-5; 9 bases fit TRBD2. CDR3 length: 15 residues. Germline V gene sequence: CDR1 SGHNT, CDR2 YENEEA. J lost 1 base, V lost 1 base, and 1 base had no gene match. CDR3 in DNA: TGTGCCAGCAGCTTAGGACTAGCGGTCCAAGAGACCCAGTACTTC. Protein: CASSLGLAVQETQYF.